This is a list of T cell receptor beta chains from one sample in a study of human T cells and chemical hapten exposure. TCRdb redid the calling of the RACE reads with MiXCR, one entry per CDR3 protein. Among 150,000 to 200,000 distinct CDR3 sequences, nearly 30% were seen once, and the ten largest hold under 3%. The sample here was whole blood, taken in connection with sensitization to the hapten diphenylcyclopropenone (DPC). The receptors were sampled from a woman in her thirties with alopecia areata. Some clones in this sample may be carry-over from other donors' samples. The CDR3 runs from the conserved cysteine through the conserved F or W. Each record gives: D gene, clone size, V gene, J gene, CDR3 protein, CDR3 DNA. The D gene is left open where the match is weak. The listing skips clone size in some rows; elsewhere it reads once, few, many or a size class.

NA	NA	TRBV4-1	TRBJ2-1	CASSPTRRTLTNEQFF	TGCGCCAGCAGCCCCACTAGGAGGACACTTACCAATGAGCAGTTCTTC
TRBD1	few	TRBV3-1	TRBJ2-7	CASSPRTGTEQYF	TGTGCCAGCAGCCCGCGGACAGGGACCGAGCAGTACTTC
NA	few	TRBV4-1	TRBJ2-7	CASSQAGYLPYEQYF	TGCGCCAGCAGCCAAGCGGGCTACCTCCCCTACGAGCAGTACTTC
NA	NA	TRBV27	TRBJ2-2	CASRQGWTGELFF	TGTGCCAGCAGACAGGGATGGACCGGGGAGCTGTTTTTT
NA	NA	TRBV24-1	TRBJ2-5	CATQGLEGTQYF	TGTGCCACCCAGGGCCTGGAGGGGACCCAGTACTTC
NA	once	TRBV18	TRBJ1-2	CASSPAGRGDGYTF	TGTGCCAGCTCACCCGCAGGGCGTGGAGATGGCTACACCTTC
TRBD1	NA	TRBV9	TRBJ2-7	CASSVDGTGKYEQYF	TGTGCCAGCAGCGTAGATGGGACAGGGAAGTACGAGCAGTACTTC
NA	NA	TRBV5-1	TRBJ2-5	CASSLVGYEETQYF	TGCGCCAGCAGCTTGGTGGGATACGAAGAGACCCAGTACTTC
NA	NA	TRBV6-1	TRBJ1-1	CASSRLTEAFF	TGTGCCTCCTCCCGACTGACTGAAGCTTTCTTT
NA	few	TRBV3-1	TRBJ2-1	CASSSRGAGHNEQFF	TGTGCCAGCAGCTCCCGCGGGGCAGGACACAATGAGCAGTTCTTC
TRBD1	NA	TRBV6-6	TRBJ1-6	CAEGQGDSPLHF	TGTGCAGAGGGACAGGGTGATTCACCCCTCCACTTT
NA	few	TRBV6-2/TRBV6-3	TRBJ1-1	CASSSQGYTEAFF	TGTGCCAGCAGTTCTCAGGGGTACACTGAAGCTTTCTTT
TRBD2	NA	TRBV9	TRBJ2-3	CASSVAGGLTDTQYF	TGTGCCAGCAGCGTAGCGGGGGGGCTCACAGATACGCAGTATTTT
NA	NA	TRBV20-1	TRBJ2-7	CSARQGRGYEQYF	TGCAGTGCTAGACAGGGGAGGGGGTACGAGCAGTACTTC
TRBD2	NA	TRBV28	TRBJ2-1	CASHPSGRAEDEQFF	TGTGCCAGCCACCCTAGCGGGAGGGCCGAGGATGAGCAGTTCTTC
NA	few	TRBV7-9	TRBJ2-1	CASSLAVGNFRSNEQFF	TGTGCCAGCAGCTTAGCGGTGGGGAATTTTCGGTCTAATGAGCAGTTCTTC
NA	NA	TRBV3-1	TRBJ1-4	CASSRRAGRANEKLFF	TGTGCCAGCAGCCGGAGGGCAGGGCGGGCTAATGAAAAACTGTTTTTT
NA	NA	TRBV3-2	TRBJ2-5	CASSQEDAVETQYF	TGTGCCAGCAGCCAAGAAGACGCGGTGGAGACCCAGTACTTC
NA	NA	TRBV29-1	TRBJ2-5	CSVGTDGETQYF	TGCAGCGTTGGAACGGATGGAGAGACCCAGTACTTC
NA	NA	TRBV28	TRBJ2-2	CASRSGQMSGELFF	TGTGCCAGCCGGTCGGGACAAATGTCCGGGGAGCTGTTTTTT
NA	NA	TRBV5-4	TRBJ1-6	CASRPWDNSPLHF	TGTGCCAGCCGCCCCTGGGATAATTCACCCCTCCACTTT
NA	many	TRBV15	TRBJ2-4	CATATKNIQYF	TGTGCCACGGCAACCAAAAACATTCAGTACTTC
TRBD1	NA	TRBV27	TRBJ2-2	CASIKQGATGELFF	TGTGCCAGCATTAAACAGGGGGCGACCGGGGAGCTGTTTTTT
NA	many	TRBV10-3	TRBJ2-5	CAITPGPQETQYF	TGTGCCATCACTCCAGGCCCTCAAGAGACCCAGTACTTC
TRBD2	many	TRBV7-2	TRBJ2-3	CASSLLPSGTSGADTQYF	TGTGCCAGCAGCTTACTCCCTTCCGGGACTAGCGGGGCAGATACGCAGTATTTT
NA	few	TRBV28	TRBJ1-6	CASSPGTNSPLHF	TGTGCCAGCAGTCCGGGGACTAATTCACCCCTCCACTTT
TRBD1	few	TRBV3-1	TRBJ2-7	CASSPFTGGAKNEQYF	TGTGCCAGCAGCCCTTTTACAGGGGGCGCAAAAAACGAGCAGTACTTC
NA	NA	TRBV3-1	TRBJ1-6	CASSREGYSPLHF	TGTGCCAGCAGCCGTGAGGGGTATTCACCCCTCCACTTT
TRBD1	few	TRBV14	TRBJ1-3	CASSQWGQPRTGNTIYF	TGTGCCAGCAGCCAATGGGGACAGCCCCGGACCGGAAACACCATATATTTT
NA	many	TRBV29-1	TRBJ1-1	CSVRTDSGTEAFF	TGCAGCGTCCGGACAGATTCGGGGACTGAAGCTTTCTTT
TRBD2	few	TRBV18	TRBJ2-5	CASSTGLAGTQTKETQYF	TGTGCCAGCTCAACCGGACTAGCGGGGACCCAAACGAAAGAGACCCAGTACTTC
NA	few	TRBV28	TRBJ1-5	CASSLGTNQPQHF	TGTGCCAGCAGTTTGGGCACGAATCAGCCCCAGCATTTT
NA	NA	TRBV4-3	TRBJ2-7	CASSQGDGNYEQYF	TGCGCCAGCAGCCAAGGAGACGGTAACTACGAGCAGTACTTC
NA	NA	TRBV27	TRBJ1-4	CASTGNRDEKLFF	TGTGCCAGCACCGGGAACAGGGATGAAAAACTGTTTTTT
NA	NA	TRBV10-3	TRBJ1-1	CAISDAHTNTEAFF	TGTGCCATCAGTGATGCACACACGAACACTGAAGCTTTCTTT
NA	NA	TRBV15	TRBJ2-3	CATSPRTPGTDTQYF	TGTGCCACCAGCCCTCGGACACCTGGCACAGATACGCAGTATTTT
TRBD2	NA	TRBV27	TRBJ2-7	CASLGGGAGDEQYF	TGTGCCAGCCTCGGGGGGGGGGCTGGCGACGAGCAGTACTTC
NA	NA	TRBV29-1	TRBJ2-2	CSVPASGGELFF	TGCAGCGTCCCGGCCAGTGGCGGGGAGCTGTTTTTT
NA	NA	TRBV9	TRBJ1-1	CASSTGPMNTEAFF	TGTGCCAGCAGCACGGGACCGATGAACACTGAAGCTTTCTTT
TRBD2	NA	TRBV6-6	TRBJ2-7	CASSYSSREGQAVYEQYF	TGTGCCAGCAGTTACTCCTCGCGGGAGGGCCAGGCGGTCTACGAGCAGTACTTC
TRBD1	NA	TRBV29-1	TRBJ1-2	CSVETGGAGYTF	TGCAGCGTAGAGACAGGGGGCGCAGGCTACACCTTC
NA	few	TRBV29-1	TRBJ2-1	CSVVSRRFNEQFF	TGCAGCGTTGTCTCCCGGAGGTTTAATGAGCAGTTCTTC
NA	NA	TRBV6-5	TRBJ2-1	CASSGAGGISEQFF	TGTGCCAGCAGTGGCGCCGGGGGAATTTCTGAGCAGTTCTTC
NA	few	TRBV5-1	TRBJ1-1	CASSEGQPEAFF	TGCGCCAGCAGTGAGGGTCAGCCTGAAGCTTTCTTT
NA	NA	TRBV7-2	TRBJ2-7	CASSLGQTAYEQYF	TGTGCCAGCAGTTTAGGACAGACAGCCTACGAGCAGTACTTC
NA	NA	TRBV25-1	TRBJ1-3	CASSESTSSGNTIYF	TGTGCCAGCAGTGAATCCACCAGCTCTGGAAACACCATATATTTT
NA	NA	TRBV7-9	TRBJ1-1	CASSLESLSHDTEAFF	TGTGCCAGCAGCTTAGAGAGCCTCTCTCACGACACTGAAGCTTTCTTT
TRBD1	few	TRBV20-1	TRBJ2-7	CSVWGGQGNEQYF	TGCAGTGTCTGGGGGGGACAGGGTAACGAGCAGTACTTC
NA	many	TRBV20-1	TRBJ2-2	CSARELHGGELFF	TGCAGTGCTAGAGAACTACATGGCGGGGAGCTGTTTTTT
NA	few	TRBV20-1	TRBJ1-5	CSAPRTGGQPQHF	TGCAGTGCTCCGCGGACCGGGGGGCAGCCCCAGCATTTT
TRBD1	NA	TRBV2	TRBJ1-1	CASSGRQGLNTEAFF	TGTGCCAGCAGCGGGCGACAGGGCCTGAACACTGAAGCTTTCTTT
NA	NA	TRBV9	TRBJ1-2	CASSGDGSQRYGYTF	TGTGCCAGCAGCGGAGACGGTTCTCAGAGGTATGGCTACACCTTC
NA	NA	TRBV29-1	TRBJ1-1	CSVLGSRAEAFF	TGCAGCGTTCTAGGCAGTCGGGCGGAAGCTTTCTTT